These 28 T cell receptor beta chains share one sample of origin, sequenced in a study of vaccination effects on CD4 cells after COVID-19. Here immunoSEQ multiplex PCR was the method, and the copy in TCRdb shows in-frame clones only, minus some. The sample yields more than 45,000 clones, around 76% seen once. These TCRs are of unknown antigen specificity. Within the ViraFEST assay, antigen-specific CD4+ T cells underwent expansion with viral peptide pools prior to sequencing. Isolation of CD4+ T cells took place after less than twelve days of culture. The infection with SARS-CoV-2 (confirmed by PCR) occurred in this person between March and December 2020. The specimen was CD4+ T cells from PBMCs cultured with HIV peptides, collected before COVID-19 vaccination. The subset is: HIV-1 Nef peptide pool negative control/reference culture. Receptors originate from a human donor who had a prior SARS-CoV-2 infection.

The rearrangement joins TRBV6-5 to TRBJ1-3, with unresolved D. The CDR3 runs 14 residues. With 5 bases removed from V and 0 bases from J, the gap between germline ends came to 8 bases. Germline assignment: CDR1 MNHEY and CDR2 SVGAGI. CDR3 nucleotides: TGTGCCAGCAGTCCAAGGTACTCTGGAAACACCATATATTTT. It is translated as CASSPRYSGNTIYF.

J is TRBJ2-3 and V is TRBV7-9, with D possibly matching TRBD1 (6 bases). The germline gives CDR1 SEHNR, CDR2 FQNEAQ (reference sequence). CDR3 length: 15 residues. The V gene lost 5 bases and the J gene lost 0 bases, with 12 bases spanning the gap. CDR3 sequence reads: CASSPQGSSTDTQYF. The DNA of the CDR3 is TGTGCCAGCAGCCCACAGGGATCTAGCACAGATACGCAGTATTTT.

This clone was observed a single time. The chain carries TRBV6-4 and TRBJ2-2; the match to TRBD2 covers 7 bases. CDR1 is MRHNA and CDR2 is SNTAGT in the germline V gene. Trimming at V came to 4 bases and at J to 5 bases, leaving 4 bases not matched to a gene. This CDR3 is built from 14 residues. CDR3: CASSVMRGTGELFF. The DNA of the CDR3 is TGTGCCAGCAGTGTTATGCGGGGGACCGGGGAGCTGTTTTTT.

The rearrangement joins TRBV19 to TRBJ1-1; D remains ambiguous. Germline loops: CDR1 LNHDA, CDR2 SQIVND (reference sequence). The CDR3 is 16 residues long. Trimming left V 1 base short and J 0 bases short, with 12 bases between. Here the CDR3 reads CASSIVGFHMNTEAFF. The CDR3 DNA reads as TGTGCCAGTAGTATAGTGGGGTTTCACATGAACACTGAAGCTTTCTTT.

CDR3 sequence (DNA): TGTGCCAGTGAGGACCGAGCTCGGGCCTACGAGCAGTACTTC. The encoded protein is CASEDRARAYEQYF. The rearrangement joins TRBV6-5 to TRBJ2-7; no clear D. The CDR3 sequence is 14 residues long. CDR1 and CDR2 (germline): MNHEY, SVGAGI. V lost 9 bases to trimming and J lost 2 bases, with 17 bases between them.

The chain carries TRBV7-8 and TRBJ2-7; possibly TRBD2 for D (5 bases). CDR1 is SGHVS, CDR2 FQNEAQ, per germline. V shed 1 base and J shed 0 bases, with 13 bases lying between them. CDR3 length: 16 amino acids. For the CDR3, the DNA is TGTGCCAGCAGCTTAGTCTATGAGGGCTACTCCTACGAGCAGTACTTC. Translating it yields CASSLVYEGYSYEQYF.

The V gene is TRBV9, the J gene TRBJ2-5; 8 bases line up with TRBD1. CDR1 is SGDLS, CDR2 YYNGEE, per germline. The CDR3 extends over 16 amino acids. Trimming at V came to 5 bases and at J to 0 bases, leaving 9 bases not matched to a gene. CDR3: CASSRTQGVDQETQYF. CDR3 bases: TGTGCCAGCAGTAGAACACAGGGGGTGGACCAAGAGACCCAGTACTTC.

The chain employs TRBV27 and TRBJ1-3; no clear D gene. Trimming shortened V by 4 bases and J by 0 bases, and 7 bases separated the two germline ends. The CDR3 is 14 amino acids. Germline CDR1 and CDR2: MNHEY and SMNVEV (reference sequence). CDR3 loop: CASSSVVSGNTIYF. In DNA form, the CDR3 reads TGTGCCAGCAGTTCAGTGGTCTCTGGAAACACCATATATTTT.

V is TRBV9 and J is TRBJ2-2; 7 bases align to TRBD2. CDR3 length: 15 residues. In germline, CDR1 is SGDLS, CDR2 YYNGEE. Trimming took 0 bases from V and 5 from J; bases not matched to a gene: 4. The CDR3 sequence is CASSVAGRGTGELFF. In nucleotides, the CDR3 is TGTGCCAGCAGCGTAGCTGGGAGGGGAACCGGGGAGCTGTTTTTT.

This chain links TRBV3-1 (or the pseudogene TRBV3-2) with TRBJ2-1, with 14 nucleotides matching TRBD2. V lost 4 bases to trimming and J lost 5 bases; unmatched junction nucleotides: 4. The CDR3 sequence is 16 residues long. Germline assignment: CDR1 LGHDT and CDR2 YNNKEL (reference sequence). CDR3 sequence: CASSPGLAGEHNEQFF. The CDR3 nucleotides are TGTGCCAGCAGCCCGGGACTAGCGGGGGAACACAATGAGCAGTTCTTC.

This clone has only one observation. The V and J genes are TRBV2 and TRBJ1-6; 12 bases agree with TRBD1. CDR1 is SNHLY, CDR2 FYNNEI, per germline. The CDR3 covers 16 residues. The V gene end was trimmed by 6 bases and the J gene end by 7 bases; junction bases not matched to a gene: 7. The CDR3 bases are TGTGCCAGCAGCGGGACAGGGGGCGCGGAGAATTCACCCCTCCACTTT. Translating it yields CASSGTGGAENSPLHF. Based on the CDR3 plus reference TRBV2 and TRBJ1-6, the full variable domain is EPEVTQTPSHQVTQMGQEVILRCVPISNHLYFYWYRQILGQKVEFLVSFYNNEISEKSEIFDDQFSVERPDGSNFTLKIRSTKLEDSAMYFCASSGTGGAENSPLHFGNGTRLTVT.

The rearrangement joins TRBV5-1 to TRBJ2-1; D may be TRBD2 (6 bases). Trimming stripped 3 bases from V and 9 bases from J, with 13 bases between. The germline CDR1 and CDR2 sequences are SGHRS and YFSETQ. The CDR3 length is 13 residues. DNA for the CDR3: TGCGCCAGCAGCTCGGAGGGGTCTGGTGAGCAGTTCTTC. This codes for CASSSEGSGEQFF.

This clone was observed a handful of times. The chain combines TRBV5-1 with TRBJ2-7, with D possibly being TRBD1 (6 bases). The CDR3 length is 15 residues. V was shortened by 4 bases and J by 1 base, with 15 bases between the two germline ends. Germline CDR1 and CDR2: SGHRS and YFSETQ. The CDR3 bases are TGCGCCAGCAGCAACCGGGACATACTATCCTACGAGCAGTACTTC. It is translated as CASSNRDILSYEQYF. The full variable domain, in which reference TRBV5-1 and TRBJ2-7 provide the parts outside the CDR3, is KAGVTQTPRYLIKTRGQQVTLSCSPISGHRSVSWYQQTPGQGLQFLFEYFSETQRNKGNFPGRFSGRQFSNSRSEMNVSTLELGDSALYLCASSNRDILSYEQYFGPGTRLTVT.

This clone was seen once. The chain carries TRBV19 and TRBJ2-3; D is undetermined. This CDR3 has 16 amino acids. V was clipped by 4 bases and J by 2 bases, with 16 bases between them. Germline values: CDR1 LNHDA, CDR2 SQIVND (reference sequence). CDR3 nucleotides: TGTGCCAGTAGTAGATCTTTCCCTCAAGTCACAGATACGCAGTATTTT. Its translation: CASSRSFPQVTDTQYF. Full variable domain (remainder filled in from reference TRBV19 and TRBJ2-3): DGGITQSPKYLFRKEGQNVTLSCEQNLNHDAMYWYRQDPGQGLRLIYYSQIVNDFQKGDIAEGYSVSREKKESFPLTVTSAQKNPTAFYLCASSRSFPQVTDTQYFGPGTRLTVL.

The chain combines TRBV11-3 with TRBJ2-1; 11 bases map to TRBD2. V was clipped by 4 bases and J by 3 bases; unmatched bases: 2. CDR3 length: 15 residues. Per germline, CDR1 SGHNT and CDR2 YENEEA. The CDR3 coding sequence is TGTGCCAGCAGCTACGGGACTAGCGGCTACAATGAGCAGTTCTTC. As protein: CASSYGTSGYNEQFF.

The chain couples TRBV10-3 to TRBJ2-5, with TRBD1 as a possible D gene (8 bases). The V end was cut by 7 bases, the J end by 2 bases, with 17 bases between. The V gene's germline CDR1 is ENHRY and CDR2 SYGVKD. This CDR3 contains 15 residues. CDR3 residues: CAIMGGTGPQETQYF. CDR3 bases: TGTGCCATCATGGGGGGGACAGGCCCTCAAGAGACCCAGTACTTC.

The rearrangement links TRBV5-5 to TRBJ2-1; 8 positions agree with TRBD2. V shed 0 bases and J 0 bases; nucleotides not matched to a gene: 8. The CDR3 has 18 amino acids. Germline V CDR1 and CDR2: SGHKS, YYEKEE (reference sequence). The CDR3 DNA follows: TGTGCCAGCAGCTTGGCCGGACTAGCTTTGGCCTCCTACAATGAGCAGTTCTTC. Translated: CASSLAGLALASYNEQFF.

This clone was picked up a small number of times. The V call is TRBV2, the J call TRBJ1-2, with 12 bases that match TRBD1. The CDR3 totals 15 residues. The trim removed 6 bases at V and 8 bases at J, leaving 10 bases unmatched. Germline V gene lookup returns CDR1 SNHLY and CDR2 FYNNEI. The CDR3 nucleotides read TGTGCCAGCAGGGGACAGGGGGCGTTTCTTGGCGGCTACACCTTC. Amino acid sequence: CASRGQGAFLGGYTF.

The J gene is TRBJ2-7, the V gene TRBV5-4; D is undetermined. Germline V gene lookup returns CDR1 SGHNT and CDR2 YYREEE (reference sequence). Trimming removed 1 base at V and 2 bases at J, with 10 bases between. This CDR3 comprises 14 residues. This CDR3 is CASSLSPHAYEQYF. The CDR3 nucleotides are TGTGCCAGCAGCTTGAGTCCCCACGCCTACGAGCAGTACTTC. Filled out from reference TRBV5-4 and TRBJ2-7, the complete variable domain reads ETGVTQSPTHLIKTRGQQVTLRCSSQSGHNTVSWYQQALGQGPQFIFQYYREEENGRGNFPPRFSGLQFPNYSSELNVNALELDDSALYLCASSLSPHAYEQYFGPGTRLTVT.

Here the CDR3 reads CAISESTRGGGGNSPLHF. The CDR3 region has the DNA TGTGCCATCAGTGAGTCGACTCGGGGAGGGGGCGGGAATTCACCCCTCCACTTT. The V and J genes are TRBV10-3 and TRBJ1-6; 7 positions match TRBD1. The length of the CDR3 is 18 residues. The junction had 12 bases not matched to a gene; V was cut back by 0 bases and J by 7 bases. The germline V gene encodes CDR1 ENHRY and CDR2 SYGVKD.

Regarding this clone: Other DNA sequences in this specimen translate into the identical CDR3. The chain combines TRBV6-1 with TRBJ1-3; no clear D. Per germline, CDR1 MNHNS and CDR2 SASEGT. The V end was cut by 0 bases, the J end by 0 bases, with 9 bases between. The CDR3 runs 16 residues. In DNA, the CDR3 is TGTGCCAGCAGTGAAGCGCAGATCAGCTCTGGAAACACCATATATTTT. Its translation: CASSEAQISSGNTIYF.

The chain combines TRBV25-1 with TRBJ2-1; perhaps TRBD1 as D (5 bases). V dropped 2 bases and J dropped 7 bases, with 12 bases sitting between them. The CDR3 runs 14 residues. Germline V gene lookup returns CDR1 MGHDK and CDR2 SYGVNS. In nucleotides, the CDR3 is TGTGCCAGCAGTGAAGGGCAGGGTTTGAATGAGCAGTTCTTC. Amino acid sequence: CASSEGQGLNEQFF. The full variable domain, with the rest looked up from reference TRBV25-1 and TRBJ2-1, is EADIYQTPRYLVIGTGKKITLECSQTMGHDKMYWYQQDPGMELHLIHYSYGVNSTEKGDLSSESTVSRIRTEHFPLTLESARPSHTSQYLCASSEGQGLNEQFFGPGTRLTVL.

The rearrangement links TRBV12-5 to TRBJ2-3; TRBD1 matches 11 bases. The ends lost 3 bases at V and 3 bases at J; junction bases unmatched: 2. Germline V gene sequence: CDR1 LGHNT, CDR2 FRNRAP. The CDR3 runs to 15 residues. The CDR3 loop is CASGFGQGATDTQYF. In DNA, the CDR3 is TGTGCTAGTGGTTTCGGACAGGGGGCAACAGATACGCAGTATTTT.

Regarding this clone: Other DNA sequences in the same sample also yield this CDR3. This rearrangement joins TRBV3-1 (or the pseudogene TRBV3-2) to TRBJ2-1; D gene ambiguous. Germline CDR1 and CDR2: LGHDT and YNNKEL (reference sequence). The CDR3 covers 14 residues. V was pared by 0 bases and J by 3 bases, with 6 bases between. CDR3 loop: CASSQDWGYNEQFF. CDR3 coding DNA: TGTGCCAGCAGCCAAGATTGGGGCTACAATGAGCAGTTCTTC.

The chain employs TRBV9 and TRBJ2-2, with D maybe TRBD2 (5 bases). Germline loops: CDR1 SGDLS, CDR2 YYNGEE. CDR3 size: 15 residues. Trimming removed 0 bases at V and 8 bases at J, with 14 bases between. CDR3 sequence: CASSVVDSGGGELFF. In DNA, the CDR3 is TGTGCCAGCAGCGTAGTTGACTCCGGCGGGGGGGAGCTGTTTTTT.

The chain is built from TRBV12-5 and TRBJ2-7; 12 bases align to TRBD1. CDR3 size: 15 residues. Germline V gene data show CDR1 as LGHNT and CDR2 as FRNRAP. The J segment lost 4 bases and the V segment lost 3 bases, leaving 4 bases of the junction unmatched. The CDR3, as DNA: TGTGCTAGTGGTTTAGGGACAGGGGGCCGGTACGAGCAGTACTTC. Translated: CASGLGTGGRYEQYF. The variable domain in full, with the rest retrieved from reference TRBV12-5 and TRBJ2-7, is DARVTQTPRHKVTEMGQEVTMRCQPILGHNTVFWYRQTMMQGLELLAYFRNRAPLDDSGMPKDRFSAEMPDATLATLKIQPSEPRDSAVYFCASGLGTGGRYEQYFGPGTRLTVT.

The V and J genes are TRBV2 and TRBJ2-7; a possible D gene is TRBD2 (6 bases). CDR3 size: 12 residues. Germline lookup yields CDR1 SNHLY and CDR2 FYNNEI. V was clipped by 8 bases and J by 4 bases, with 12 bases between them. The CDR3 loop is CASGTDYYEQYF. CDR3 DNA: TGTGCCAGCGGGACTGACTATTACGAGCAGTACTTC.

This chain links TRBV10-3 with TRBJ2-3; 9 nucleotides match TRBD1. The ends lost 10 bases at V and 4 bases at J; junction bases unmatched: 15. Germline-derived CDR1 and CDR2 are ENHRY and SYGVKD. This CDR3 spans 16 amino acids. CDR3 nucleotide sequence: TGTGCCACGAATTCGCCCAGGGACAGGGACCCAGATACGCAGTATTTT. Protein: CATNSPRDRDPDTQYF.